This T cell receptor (beta chain) is drawn from a study of T cell responses to AZD1222 COVID-19 vaccine. Points from the study as a whole: White British donors predominated, females outnumbered males, and clonal diversity was possibly underestimated. Just six AZD1222 recipients were seropositive at baseline. Spike-specific TCR breadth and depth went up after people got two AZD1222 doses.

Profiled with immunoSEQ multiplex PCR; TCRdb holds only in-frame clones, not every one. The repertoire holds about 110,000 clones, with around 80% as singletons. CDR1 is LNHDA, CDR2 SQIVND, per germline (reference sequence). CDR3 length: 14 amino acids. Trimming took 1 base from V and 4 from J; bases not matched to a gene: 2. Comment on this clone: Its antigen is still unknown.

This chain links TRBV19 with TRBJ1-2, with 8 bases identical to TRBD1. The sequence derives from an adult in good health. Here the sequenced sample was peripheral blood, taken on day 0 of AZD1222 vaccination. CDR3 nucleotide sequence: TGTGCCAGTAGTATAGCAGGGGGCGTCTATGGCTACACCTTC. Amino acids: CASSIAGGVYGYTF.